Each of the 4 T cell receptor beta chains below was sequenced from the same sample in a study of T cell clonality in common variable immunodeficiency. Profiled with immunoSEQ multiplex PCR; TCRdb holds only in-frame clones, not every one. This table holds around 9,200 clones with no singletons; the top ten claim roughly 3.9%. Findings and limits, study-wide: Fewer deletions and N-nucleotide insertions were reportedly seen in common variable immunodeficiency TCR beta sequences.

Their antigens remain unidentified. Sequences were obtained from peripheral blood mononuclear cells. The receptors were sampled from a human donor with common variable immunodeficiency.

This clone was counted many times. The missing CDR3 end, 3 residues past where the read stops, is filled in from the germline J gene. The chain is built from TRBV5-6 and TRBJ1-6, with 8 bases fitting TRBD1. The CDR3 extends over 14 amino acids. The V gene's germline CDR1 is SGHDT and CDR2 YYEEEE. After removal of 5 bases from V and 9 bases from J, the junction contained 7 bases not matched to a gene. The CDR3 sequence is CASSSRQGTSPLHF. The CDR3 bases that were read are TGTGCCAGCAGTTCCAGACAGGGGACTTCACCC.

By its share, this clone is medium-sized (0.01 to 0.1%). Sequencing ends 3 residues short of the CDR3 end; the germline J gene provides the rest. This chain links TRBV2 with TRBJ2-1; TRBD2 might be the D (5 bases). This CDR3 has 11 amino acids. Germline CDR1 reads SNHLY; CDR2 reads FYNNEI. The V end was cut by 8 bases, the J end by 8 bases, with 10 bases between. CDR3 loop: CASRGWDEQFF. Incomplete CDR3 DNA: TGTGCCAGCCGGGGATGGGATGAG.

This clone was observed at least ten times. Sequencing ends 3 residues short of the CDR3 end; the germline J gene provides the rest. This chain uses TRBV5-1 with TRBJ2-7; D possibly corresponds to TRBD1 (5 bases). Germline V gene lookup returns CDR1 SGHRS and CDR2 YFSETQ. V lost 5 bases and J 0 bases, leaving 9 bases between the germline ends. This CDR3 has 13 amino acids. CDR3 DNA, as far as it was read: TGCGCCAGCAGACCGACAGTCTCCTACGAG. Its protein is CASRPTVSYE. In full, the CDR3 is CASRPTVSYEQYF.

This clone is termed medium-sized. The read stops 3 residues short of the end of the CDR3; the missing end is completed from the germline J gene. V gene TRBV20-1 combines with J gene TRBJ2-7; unclear D gene. In germline, CDR1 is DFQATT, CDR2 SNEGSKA (reference sequence). Trimming took 3 bases from V and 5 from J, leaving 14 bases between them. The CDR3 totals 13 residues. CDR3 in amino acids: CSASSRPRNEQYF. The sequenced CDR3 bases are TGCAGTGCTAGTAGCCGCCCGAGAAACGAG.